This T cell receptor (beta chain) was recorded in a study of shared clonotypes between healthy human individuals. Study observations and caveats: For sorted subsets, rarefaction showed incomplete sequencing despite large depth.

On this clone: Its specificity is not known. This specimen includes other DNA sequences encoding the same CDR3.

Clones were read by immunoSEQ multiplex PCR, and TCRdb kept only the in-frame ones, dropping some. Of fewer than 2.5 million clones listed, 93% are singletons. The sequenced material came from naive CD4+ T cells from PBMCs. Regarding subset: CD45RA+ positively selected. This sequence was found in a young man in good health. Some clones in this sample may be carry-over from other donors' samples.

Here the CDR3 DNA reads TGTGCCAGCTCACCAATAGGCGGAACCTACGAGCAGTACTTC. It is translated as CASSPIGGTYEQYF. The V and J genes are TRBV18 and TRBJ2-7; D gene uncertain. The germline V and J ends were trimmed by 2 bases and 2 bases, with 10 bases remaining between them. Germline CDR1 and CDR2: KGHSH and LQKENI. The CDR3 loop spans 14 amino acids.